The rows below give T cell receptor beta chains drawn from one sample of a study of CD8 T cells in ankylosing spondylitis. TCRdb reprocessed the 5' RACE reads with MiXCR, giving one entry per CDR3 protein. The table lists around 250,000 distinct CDR3 sequences, 32% of them singletons. Material: blood, either unsorted or a sorted T cell fraction (not recorded which). The receptors stem from a male donor with ankylosing spondylitis or in good health (not recorded which). CDR3s include the opening cysteine and the closing phenylalanine or tryptophan. Each record gives: CDR3 length, D gene, J gene, V gene, clone size, CDR3 protein, CDR3 DNA. D genes are given only for firm matches. Rows give clone size only sometimes, using once, few, many, or a class for an expanded clone.

length: 13; D: -; J: TRBJ2-5; V: TRBV20-1; size: -; CDR3: CSASAGAGETQYF; DNA: TGCAGTGCTTCAGCCGGGGCTGGGGAGACCCAGTACTTC
length: 12; D: -; J: TRBJ2-7; V: TRBV20-1; size: -; CDR3: CSARTGSIEQYF; DNA: TGCAGTGCCAGGACCGGGTCTATCGAGCAGTACTTC
length: 14; D: -; J: TRBJ1-4; V: TRBV10-3; size: few; CDR3: CAISDGGSPEKLFF; DNA: TGTGCCATCAGTGACGGGGGTTCCCCTGAAAAACTGTTTTTT
length: 12; D: -; J: TRBJ2-2; V: TRBV20-1; size: few; CDR3: CSARPNTGELFF; DNA: TGCAGTGCTAGACCGAACACCGGGGAGCTGTTTTTT
length: 19; D: TRBD2; J: TRBJ2-1; V: TRBV11-2; size: -; CDR3: CASSSQATSGVPNRNEQFF; DNA: TGTGCCAGCAGCTCACAAGCTACTAGCGGGGTACCCAATCGCAATGAGCAGTTCTTC
length: 12; D: -; J: TRBJ2-7; V: TRBV28; size: -; CDR3: CASSFGNYEQYF; DNA: TGTGCCAGCAGTTTCGGCAACTACGAGCAGTACTTC
length: 13; D: -; J: TRBJ2-5; V: TRBV20-1; size: many; CDR3: CSVRDPGDETQYF; DNA: TGCAGTGTGAGGGATCCAGGGGATGAGACCCAGTACTTC
length: 15; D: -; J: TRBJ2-2; V: TRBV18; size: -; CDR3: CASSGTALNTGELFF; DNA: TGTGCCAGCTCGGGCACCGCTCTTAACACCGGGGAGCTGTTTTTT
length: 13; D: TRBD1; J: TRBJ2-1; V: TRBV10-3; size: few; CDR3: CAIRTTGLNEQFF; DNA: TGTGCCATCAGGACGACAGGGTTGAATGAGCAGTTCTTC
length: 11; D: -; J: TRBJ1-2; V: TRBV20-1; size: few; CDR3: CSAREAGGHTF; DNA: TGCAGTGCTAGAGAAGCGGGGGGACACACCTTC
length: 14; D: -; J: TRBJ1-6; V: TRBV6-1; size: -; CDR3: CASSPRTEHSPLHF; DNA: TGTGCCAGCAGTCCTCGGACAGAACATTCACCCCTCCACTTT
length: 14; D: -; J: TRBJ2-1; V: TRBV5-1; size: -; CDR3: CASSLSPPNNEQFF; DNA: TGCGCCAGCAGCTTATCCCCACCAAACAATGAGCAGTTCTTC
length: 17; D: -; J: TRBJ2-3; V: TRBV7-9; size: -; CDR3: CASSLAGGQIFVDTQYF; DNA: TGTGCCAGCAGCTTAGCGGGGGGACAAATCTTTGTGGATACGCAGTATTTT
length: 15; D: -; J: TRBJ2-1; V: TRBV20-1; size: many; CDR3: CSAREGTLNGDEQFF; DNA: TGCAGTGCTAGAGAAGGGACCCTAAATGGGGATGAGCAGTTCTTC
length: 14; D: -; J: TRBJ2-5; V: TRBV3-1; size: once; CDR3: CASSQSRTEETQYF; DNA: TGTGCCAGCAGCCAATCCCGGACCGAAGAGACCCAGTACTTC
length: 14; D: TRBD1; J: TRBJ2-7; V: TRBV20-1; size: many; CDR3: CSASITGQTYEQYF; DNA: TGCAGTGCTAGTATCACGGGACAGACCTACGAGCAGTACTTC
length: 13; D: -; J: TRBJ1-1; V: TRBV20-1; size: -; CDR3: CTASSGFNTEAFF; DNA: TGCACTGCTAGTTCCGGATTCAACACTGAAGCTTTCTTT
length: 13; D: -; J: TRBJ2-7; V: TRBV18; size: few; CDR3: CASSPTSSYEQYF; DNA: TGTGCCAGCTCACCCACGTCCTCCTACGAGCAGTACTTC
length: 14; D: -; J: TRBJ1-5; V: TRBV7-2; size: -; CDR3: CASSLLSSNQPQHF; DNA: TGTGCCAGCAGCTTACTCTCTAGCAATCAGCCCCAGCATTTT
length: 13; D: -; J: TRBJ2-2; V: TRBV20-1; size: -; CDR3: CSARESTPGELFF; DNA: TGCAGTGCTAGGGAGAGTACACCCGGGGAGCTGTTTTTT
length: 12; D: -; J: TRBJ2-3; V: TRBV29-1; size: few; CDR3: CSVLGITDTQYF; DNA: TGCAGCGTACTGGGGATAACAGATACGCAGTATTTT
length: 15; D: TRBD2; J: TRBJ2-5; V: TRBV4-1; size: -; CDR3: CASSLRGLAEETQYF; DNA: TGCGCCAGCAGCCTCCGCGGACTAGCGGAAGAGACCCAGTACTTC
length: 15; D: TRBD2; J: TRBJ2-3; V: TRBV20-1; size: few; CDR3: CSAAKQRGGTDTQYF; DNA: TGCAGTGCCGCCAAACAGCGGGGGGGTACAGATACGCAGTATTTT
length: 13; D: TRBD1; J: TRBJ2-5; V: TRBV2; size: -; CDR3: CATTGTGGETQYF; DNA: TGTGCCACTACCGGGACAGGGGGAGAGACCCAGTACTTC
length: 14; D: -; J: TRBJ1-1; V: TRBV24-1; size: few; CDR3: CATREAGAVGEAFF; DNA: TGTGCCACCAGGGAGGCAGGGGCCGTGGGGGAAGCTTTCTTT
length: 14; D: -; J: TRBJ2-2; V: TRBV27; size: few; CDR3: CASGDGLQPGELFF; DNA: TGTGCCAGCGGGGACGGCCTCCAGCCCGGGGAGCTGTTTTTT
length: 15; D: -; J: TRBJ1-5; V: TRBV20-1; size: few; CDR3: CSALPGATSNQPQHF; DNA: TGCAGTGCTTTACCGGGGGCAACAAGCAATCAGCCCCAGCATTTT
length: 14; D: TRBD2; J: TRBJ2-3; V: TRBV20-1; size: -; CDR3: CSAEQRGFTDTQYF; DNA: TGCAGTGCCGAACAGCGGGGCTTCACAGATACGCAGTATTTT
length: 14; D: -; J: TRBJ2-7; V: TRBV12-3/TRBV12-4; size: many; CDR3: CASSNVRVVHEQYF; DNA: TGTGCCAGCAGCAATGTAAGGGTAGTCCACGAGCAGTACTTC